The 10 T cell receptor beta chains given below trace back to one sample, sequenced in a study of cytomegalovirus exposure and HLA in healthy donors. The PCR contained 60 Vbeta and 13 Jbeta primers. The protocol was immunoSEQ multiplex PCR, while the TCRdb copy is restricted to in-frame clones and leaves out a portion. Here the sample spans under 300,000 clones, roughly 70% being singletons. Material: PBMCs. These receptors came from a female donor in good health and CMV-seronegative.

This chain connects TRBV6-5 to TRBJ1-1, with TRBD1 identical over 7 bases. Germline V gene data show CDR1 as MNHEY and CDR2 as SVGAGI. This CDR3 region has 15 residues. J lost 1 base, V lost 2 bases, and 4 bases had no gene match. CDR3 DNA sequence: TGTGCCAGCAGTTACACAGGGGTGAGGAACACTGAAGCTTTCTTT. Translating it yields CASSYTGVRNTEAFF.

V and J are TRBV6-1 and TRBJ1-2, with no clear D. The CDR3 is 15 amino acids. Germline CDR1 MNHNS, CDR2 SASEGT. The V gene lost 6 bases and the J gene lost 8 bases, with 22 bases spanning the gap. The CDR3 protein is CASSPIGGPNRGYTF. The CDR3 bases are TGTGCCAGCAGCCCTATCGGCGGGCCAAACCGCGGCTACACCTTC.

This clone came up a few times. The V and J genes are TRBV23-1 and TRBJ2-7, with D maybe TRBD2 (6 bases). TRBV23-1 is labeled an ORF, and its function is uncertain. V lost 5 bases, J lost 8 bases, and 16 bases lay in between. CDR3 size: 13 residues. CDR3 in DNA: TGCGCCAGCAGTAAGACTAGGGAAGAGAAGCAGTACTTC. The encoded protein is CASSKTREEKQYF.

CDR3 bases: TGTGCCAGCAGCTTACTAGCGGGAGGGCCCGATGAGCAGTTCTTC. This sequence encodes CASSLLAGGPDEQFF. The chain links TRBV7-3 to TRBJ2-1, with TRBD2 matching over 12 bases. CDR1 is SGHTA, CDR2 FQGTGA, per germline. The CDR3 contains 15 residues. Trimming removed 2 bases from V and 8 bases from J; junction bases left unmatched: 4.

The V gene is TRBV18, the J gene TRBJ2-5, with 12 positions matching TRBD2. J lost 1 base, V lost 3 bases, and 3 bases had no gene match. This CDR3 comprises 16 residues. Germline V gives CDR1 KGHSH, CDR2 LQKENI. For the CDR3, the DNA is TGTGCCAGCTCACCGAGGACTAGCGGGACCCAAGAGACCCAGTACTTC. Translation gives CASSPRTSGTQETQYF.

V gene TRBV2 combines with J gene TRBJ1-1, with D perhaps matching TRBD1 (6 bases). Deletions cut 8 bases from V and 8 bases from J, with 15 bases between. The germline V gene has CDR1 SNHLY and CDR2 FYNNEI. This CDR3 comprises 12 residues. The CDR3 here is CASLGGGQEAFF. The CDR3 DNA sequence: TGTGCCAGCCTAGGGGGTGGACAGGAAGCTTTCTTT. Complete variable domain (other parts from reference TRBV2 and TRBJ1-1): EPEVTQTPSHQVTQMGQEVILRCVPISNHLYFYWYRQILGQKVEFLVSFYNNEISEKSEIFDDQFSVERPDGSNFTLKIRSTKLEDSAMYFCASLGGGQEAFFGQGTRLTVV.

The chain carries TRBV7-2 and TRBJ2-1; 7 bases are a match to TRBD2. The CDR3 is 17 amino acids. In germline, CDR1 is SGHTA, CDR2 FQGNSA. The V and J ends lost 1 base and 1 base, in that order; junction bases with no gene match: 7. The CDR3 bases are TGTGCCAGCAGCTTAGGGGGAGGGGAAGGGTCCTACAATGAGCAGTTCTTC. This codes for CASSLGGGEGSYNEQFF.

Here the CDR3 DNA reads TGTGCCAGCCACCGACAGGGGGCGCTGGGTGCAGATACGCAGTATTTT. Encoded protein: CASHRQGALGADTQYF. The gene calls are TRBV28 and TRBJ2-3; TRBD1 matches at 10 bases. The V segment lost 8 bases and the J segment 4 bases; nucleotides outside the gene matches: 12. CDR1 and CDR2 from the germline V gene are MDHEN and SYDVKM. This CDR3 comprises 16 residues.

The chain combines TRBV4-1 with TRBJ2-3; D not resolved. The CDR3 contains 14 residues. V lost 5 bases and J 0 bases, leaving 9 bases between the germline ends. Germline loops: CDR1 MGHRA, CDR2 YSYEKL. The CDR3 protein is CASSYSSSTDTQYF. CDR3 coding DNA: TGCGCCAGCAGCTACAGTTCTAGCACAGATACGCAGTATTTT.

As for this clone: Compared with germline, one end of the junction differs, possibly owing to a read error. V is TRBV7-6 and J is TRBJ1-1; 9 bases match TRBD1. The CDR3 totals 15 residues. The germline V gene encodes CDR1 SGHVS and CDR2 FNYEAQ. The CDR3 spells CASSQMGQGGAEALF. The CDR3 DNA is TGTGCCAGCAGCCAAATGGGACAGGGAGGGGCTGAAGCTCTCTTT.